This TCR beta chain derives from a study of blood T cells in healthy people across ages. Trimming pared 1 base from V and 2 bases from J, leaving 14 bases between. From germline, CDR1 is PRHDT and CDR2 FYEKMQ (reference sequence). The CDR3 contains 16 residues. A second PCR, run for about 6 to 11 cycles, used a sample-barcoded 5' primer plus a J-beta primer mix. TCRdb fed the 5' RACE reads into MiXCR, producing one record per CDR3 protein. The sample records 1,500,000 or so distinct CDR3 sequences, roughly two fifths being singletons. The sequence came from a woman aged 18 to 35 in good health. Sequencing was done on a sample of blood. This chain joins TRBV13 and TRBJ1-2; a weak D match, TRBD1 (6 bases). CDR3: CASSLEGGSGNYGYTF. The DNA of the CDR3 is TGTGCCAGCAGCTTAGAGGGGGGAAGCGGAAACTATGGCTACACCTTC.